A selection of T cell receptor beta chains follows, all from one sample in a study of regulatory T cells in long-lasting Graves disease. TCRdb re-called the multiplex PCR reads through MiXCR, storing one row per CDR3 protein. The profile covers hundreds of thousands of distinct CDR3 sequences, with 20% to 25% appearing a single time and under 15% taken by the ten largest. The starting material was peripheral blood mononuclear cells (PBMCs), obtained when the disease was refractory, from a patient treated with antithyroid drugs. The receptors derive from a female donor with Graves disease. Both conserved end residues are part of each CDR3. Each record gives: V gene, clone size, J gene, D gene, CDR3 DNA, CDR3 protein. The D gene is left open where the match is weak. Rows give clone size only sometimes, using once, few, many, or a class for an expanded clone.

v_call: TRBV19
clone_size: NA
j_call: TRBJ2-7
d_call: TRBD2
cdr3_nt: TGTGCCAGTAGCCCGGGGGGGGCCCTTTACGAGCAGTACTTC
cdr3_aa: CASSPGGALYEQYF

v_call: TRBV2
clone_size: NA
j_call: TRBJ2-2
d_call: NA
cdr3_nt: TGTGCCAGCAGTGTGGAGGAACAGGGATCCGGGGAGCTGTTTTTT
cdr3_aa: CASSVEEQGSGELFF

v_call: TRBV28
clone_size: many
j_call: TRBJ1-2
d_call: TRBD1
cdr3_nt: TGTGCCAGCGTAACAGGGGGCCACTATGGCTACACCTTC
cdr3_aa: CASVTGGHYGYTF

v_call: TRBV12-5
clone_size: many
j_call: TRBJ2-7
d_call: NA
cdr3_nt: TGTGCTAGTGGTTTGGAAAGGGGGACCGTCCCTTACGAGCAGTACTTC
cdr3_aa: CASGLERGTVPYEQYF

v_call: TRBV28
clone_size: NA
j_call: TRBJ2-2
d_call: NA
cdr3_nt: TGTGCCAGCAGTTTAACTAGGATCGTAACCGGGGAGCTGTTTTTT
cdr3_aa: CASSLTRIVTGELFF

v_call: TRBV11-2
clone_size: many
j_call: TRBJ2-5
d_call: TRBD2
cdr3_nt: TGTGCCAGCAGCCTAGCGGGAAGCGAAGAGACCCAGTACTTC
cdr3_aa: CASSLAGSEETQYF

v_call: TRBV19
clone_size: NA
j_call: TRBJ2-7
d_call: NA
cdr3_nt: TGTGCCAGTAGTATGAGAGGGATAGGTTACGAGCAGTACTTC
cdr3_aa: CASSMRGIGYEQYF

v_call: TRBV27
clone_size: NA
j_call: TRBJ2-7
d_call: NA
cdr3_nt: TGTGCCAGCAGTTTATCCAGGGGCTCCTACGAGCGGTACTTC
cdr3_aa: CASSLSRGSYERYF

v_call: TRBV6-2/TRBV6-3
clone_size: once
j_call: TRBJ2-5
d_call: NA
cdr3_nt: TGTGCCAGCAATCGAGGTGGAGAGACCCAGTACTTC
cdr3_aa: CASNRGGETQYF

v_call: TRBV28
clone_size: many
j_call: TRBJ1-3
d_call: NA
cdr3_nt: TGTGCCAGCCTAGCCCCGGCCCCTGGAAACACCATATATTTT
cdr3_aa: CASLAPAPGNTIYF

v_call: TRBV20-1
clone_size: many
j_call: TRBJ2-5
d_call: TRBD2
cdr3_nt: TGCAGTGCCGGGACTAGCGGGGGGCCAGCCCCGGAGACCCAGTACTTC
cdr3_aa: CSAGTSGGPAPETQYF

v_call: TRBV28
clone_size: many
j_call: TRBJ2-4
d_call: TRBD1
cdr3_nt: TGTGCCAGCAGCCTCGTCAGGGACAGGGTCAAAAACATTCAGTACTTC
cdr3_aa: CASSLVRDRVKNIQYF

v_call: TRBV7-9
clone_size: NA
j_call: TRBJ2-7
d_call: NA
cdr3_nt: TGTGCCAGCAGCTTAGGGGCCCGACAGGCGGATGGGTACGAGCAGTACTTC
cdr3_aa: CASSLGARQADGYEQYF

v_call: TRBV20-1
clone_size: NA
j_call: TRBJ1-6
d_call: NA
cdr3_nt: TGCAGTGCTAGAGATAATGGGGTGGGGAATTCACCCCTCCACTTT
cdr3_aa: CSARDNGVGNSPLHF

v_call: TRBV6-9
clone_size: NA
j_call: TRBJ2-5
d_call: TRBD2
cdr3_nt: TGTGCCAGCAGTTCGTGGGAGGGAGAGACCCAGTACTTC
cdr3_aa: CASSSWEGETQYF

v_call: TRBV30
clone_size: few
j_call: TRBJ2-7
d_call: NA
cdr3_nt: TGTGCCATGGGACATTCCTACGAGCAGTACTTC
cdr3_aa: CAMGHSYEQYF

v_call: TRBV6-1
clone_size: few
j_call: TRBJ2-4
d_call: TRBD2
cdr3_nt: TGTGCCAGCTCTAGCGGGGGACCGCGCAACTTC
cdr3_aa: CASSSGGPRNF

v_call: TRBV10-3
clone_size: many
j_call: TRBJ2-5
d_call: NA
cdr3_nt: TGTGCCATCGCAACTGGCGGGCAGCAAGAGACCCAGTACTTC
cdr3_aa: CAIATGGQQETQYF

v_call: TRBV28
clone_size: many
j_call: TRBJ1-3
d_call: NA
cdr3_nt: TGTGCCAGCACAGGCTCTGGAAACACCATATATTTT
cdr3_aa: CASTGSGNTIYF

v_call: TRBV19
clone_size: NA
j_call: TRBJ2-7
d_call: NA
cdr3_nt: TGTGCCAGTAGTATAGGGGACATCTCCTCCTACGAGCAGTACTTC
cdr3_aa: CASSIGDISSYEQYF

v_call: TRBV30
clone_size: many
j_call: TRBJ1-2
d_call: NA
cdr3_nt: TGTGCCTGGGGCACAGGTTTGGGCTATGGCTACACCTTC
cdr3_aa: CAWGTGLGYGYTF

v_call: TRBV24-1
clone_size: many
j_call: TRBJ2-5
d_call: NA
cdr3_nt: TGTGCCACCAGTGATTCCCCGATAACAGGGATCCAAGAGACCCAGTACTTC
cdr3_aa: CATSDSPITGIQETQYF

v_call: TRBV20-1
clone_size: many
j_call: TRBJ2-7
d_call: NA
cdr3_nt: TGCAGTGCCACGCGGCGGGGAACGGGGGAGCAGTACTTC
cdr3_aa: CSATRRGTGEQYF

v_call: TRBV6-1
clone_size: many
j_call: TRBJ1-4
d_call: NA
cdr3_nt: TGTGCCAGCAGTGAAGGGGGCAGAAGCGAAAAACTGTTTTTT
cdr3_aa: CASSEGGRSEKLFF

v_call: TRBV20-1
clone_size: NA
j_call: TRBJ2-7
d_call: TRBD2
cdr3_nt: TGCAGTGCTAGGTTGGTGCGGGGGGCCACCTACGAGCAGTACTTC
cdr3_aa: CSARLVRGATYEQYF

v_call: TRBV12-3/TRBV12-4
clone_size: many
j_call: TRBJ1-5
d_call: TRBD1
cdr3_nt: TGTGCCAGCAGTCTTGGTCGAATATACGGGGACAGGGGGCTGGGTAGTCAGCCCCAGCATTTT
cdr3_aa: CASSLGRIYGDRGLGSQPQHF

v_call: TRBV9
clone_size: NA
j_call: TRBJ2-7
d_call: NA
cdr3_nt: TGTGCCAGCAGCCCCGAAGCTGGACTACCTCCGGGGGAGCAGTACTTC
cdr3_aa: CASSPEAGLPPGEQYF

v_call: TRBV7-8
clone_size: NA
j_call: TRBJ2-7
d_call: NA
cdr3_nt: TGTGCCAGCAGGCGGAGCGGAACCTACGAGCAGTACTTC
cdr3_aa: CASRRSGTYEQYF

v_call: TRBV6-5
clone_size: many
j_call: TRBJ2-7
d_call: TRBD2
cdr3_nt: TGTGCCAGCAGTTACCTCGGGACTAGCGGGAGGGCCACGTACGAGCAGTACTTC
cdr3_aa: CASSYLGTSGRATYEQYF

v_call: TRBV9
clone_size: few
j_call: TRBJ2-7
d_call: NA
cdr3_nt: TGTGCCAGTGCCGGACCCCGAACCTACGAGCAGTACTTC
cdr3_aa: CASAGPRTYEQYF

v_call: TRBV7-9
clone_size: few
j_call: TRBJ2-3
d_call: TRBD1
cdr3_nt: TGTGCCAGCAGCTTCACAGACAGGGCTGGAGATACGCAGTATTTT
cdr3_aa: CASSFTDRAGDTQYF

v_call: TRBV7-3
clone_size: few
j_call: TRBJ2-5
d_call: TRBD1
cdr3_nt: TGTGCCAGCAGCCCGTCCCCGACAGGGGGCGGAGAGACCCAGTACTTC
cdr3_aa: CASSPSPTGGGETQYF

v_call: TRBV7-2
clone_size: few
j_call: TRBJ2-7
d_call: NA
cdr3_nt: TGTGCCAGCCGAACGGCCTACGAGCAGTACTTC
cdr3_aa: CASRTAYEQYF

v_call: TRBV7-2
clone_size: many
j_call: TRBJ1-2
d_call: NA
cdr3_nt: TGTGCCAGCAGCTTAGATGTGAGAGGGGACTATGGCTACACCTTC
cdr3_aa: CASSLDVRGDYGYTF

v_call: TRBV28
clone_size: NA
j_call: TRBJ2-1
d_call: TRBD1
cdr3_nt: TGTGCCAGCAGTTCCCCGCAGGGGGCGGGTGAGCAGTTCTTC
cdr3_aa: CASSSPQGAGEQFF

v_call: TRBV7-2
clone_size: few
j_call: TRBJ1-5
d_call: TRBD1
cdr3_nt: TGTGCCAGCAGCTCCCGGGACAGGGCTAATCAGCCCCAGCATTTT
cdr3_aa: CASSSRDRANQPQHF

v_call: TRBV12-3/TRBV12-4
clone_size: many
j_call: TRBJ2-1
d_call: NA
cdr3_nt: TGTGCCAGCAGTTTCGGGGTTCACAATGAGCAGTTCTTC
cdr3_aa: CASSFGVHNEQFF

v_call: TRBV4-3
clone_size: NA
j_call: TRBJ1-2
d_call: NA
cdr3_nt: TGCGCCAGCAGCCAAGAAAGGGGAACAGCCCTTAACTATGGCTACACCTTC
cdr3_aa: CASSQERGTALNYGYTF

v_call: TRBV6-4
clone_size: NA
j_call: TRBJ1-5
d_call: NA
cdr3_nt: TGTGCCAGCAGTGCGGTCCAAAATCAGCCCCAGCATTTT
cdr3_aa: CASSAVQNQPQHF

v_call: TRBV20-1
clone_size: NA
j_call: TRBJ2-7
d_call: TRBD1
cdr3_nt: TGCAGTGCTACCCGGGACAGGGAGTACGAGCAGTACTTC
cdr3_aa: CSATRDREYEQYF

v_call: TRBV12-5
clone_size: NA
j_call: TRBJ2-2
d_call: TRBD1
cdr3_nt: TGTGCTAGTGGTACCGGGGACAGCTGGACCGGGGAGCTGTTTTTT
cdr3_aa: CASGTGDSWTGELFF

v_call: TRBV7-8
clone_size: many
j_call: TRBJ2-5
d_call: NA
cdr3_nt: TGTGCCAGCAGCTTAGGCGAGCGAGAGACCCAGTACTTC
cdr3_aa: CASSLGERETQYF

v_call: TRBV13
clone_size: many
j_call: TRBJ1-1
d_call: NA
cdr3_nt: TGTGCCAGCAGTGCCCAGGGGCGAAACACTGAAGCTTTCTTT
cdr3_aa: CASSAQGRNTEAFF

v_call: TRBV6-1
clone_size: NA
j_call: TRBJ2-7
d_call: TRBD2
cdr3_nt: TGTGCCAGCAGCCCCCGAGCGGGAGTGCCCGAGCAGTACTTC
cdr3_aa: CASSPRAGVPEQYF

v_call: TRBV2
clone_size: NA
j_call: TRBJ2-1
d_call: TRBD2
cdr3_nt: TGTGCCTACGGAACTAGCGACTACAATGAGCAGTTCTTC
cdr3_aa: CAYGTSDYNEQFF

v_call: TRBV11-2
clone_size: many
j_call: TRBJ1-1
d_call: NA
cdr3_nt: TGTGCCAGCAGCTCCACTGTCAGGACCGGGGCTTTCTTT
cdr3_aa: CASSSTVRTGAFF

v_call: TRBV19
clone_size: NA
j_call: TRBJ1-1
d_call: NA
cdr3_nt: TGTGCCAGTAGTATATTTTGGGTGGCTGAAGCTTTCTTT
cdr3_aa: CASSIFWVAEAFF

v_call: TRBV12-3/TRBV12-4
clone_size: many
j_call: TRBJ1-2
d_call: TRBD1
cdr3_nt: TGTGCCAGCAGTTTAGCGGGACAGGGGACGAGGGGCTACACCTTC
cdr3_aa: CASSLAGQGTRGYTF

v_call: TRBV11-2
clone_size: many
j_call: TRBJ2-5
d_call: NA
cdr3_nt: TGTGTTTCCGGGTCTGAGACCCAGTACTTC
cdr3_aa: CVSGSETQYF

v_call: TRBV30
clone_size: few
j_call: TRBJ2-5
d_call: TRBD2
cdr3_nt: TGTGCCTGGAGTGTTGGACTAGCGGAGACCCAGTACTTC
cdr3_aa: CAWSVGLAETQYF

v_call: TRBV7-9
clone_size: few
j_call: TRBJ2-1
d_call: NA
cdr3_nt: TGTGCCAGCAGCCCAGGGGCGGGAAGGAACTACAATGAGCAGTTCTTC
cdr3_aa: CASSPGAGRNYNEQFF